These 17 T cell receptor beta chains were all obtained from the same sample, sequenced in a study of vaccination effects on CD4 cells after COVID-19 (dated by TCRdb to between 2021 and 2024). After around 10 days of culture, CD4+ T cells were isolated with the EasySep CD4+ T cell isolation kit. Each participant got two doses of an mRNA SARS-CoV-2 vaccine, either BNT162b2 or mRNA-1273. The library relied on the immunoSEQ multiplex PCR assay. This is the immuneACCESS table as TCRdb keeps it, with only in-frame sequences that have V and J called. A part of the clones is gone; compared with another copy, unresolved V genes explain less than half, and the rest is unexplained. This sample holds approximately 74,000 clones; approximately 73% were observed only once. The ten biggest clones cover roughly 2% of the sample. Their specific antigens are unknown. This specimen was CD4+ T cells from PBMCs cultured without peptide, taken after COVID-19 vaccination. The receptors come from a human donor who received a COVID-19 vaccine.

This rearrangement joins TRBV7-2 to TRBJ2-2; D might be TRBD1 (5 bases). CDR3 size: 14 residues. V was clipped by 1 base and J by 7 bases, with 10 bases between them. Germline-derived CDR1 and CDR2 are SGHTA and FQGNSA. CDR3 DNA: TGTGCCAGCAGCTTAGTAGGGGCAGGCGGGGAGCTGTTTTTT. As protein: CASSLVGAGGELFF. Supplemented by reference TRBV7-2 and TRBJ2-2, the full variable domain reads GAGVSQSPSNKVTEKGKDVELRCDPISGHTALYWYRQSLGQGLEFLIYFQGNSAPDKSGLPSDRFSAERTGGSVSTLTIQRTQQEDSAVYLCASSLVGAGGELFFGEGSRLTVL.

The gene calls are TRBV5-1 and TRBJ2-4; TRBD1 agrees at 9 bases. CDR1 and CDR2 from the germline V gene are SGHRS and YFSETQ. V was pared by 3 bases and J by 5 bases, with 9 bases of the junction left unmatched. The CDR3 spans 16 residues. For the CDR3, the DNA is TGCGCCAGCAGCTCTGGGGGGAGACAGGGGGAAAACATTCAGTACTTC. This codes for CASSSGGRQGENIQYF.

The J gene is TRBJ1-2, the V gene TRBV6-6; TRBD1 might be the D (5 bases). Per germline, CDR1 MNHNY and CDR2 SVGAGI (reference sequence). The CDR3 extends over 13 amino acids. The V end was cut by 2 bases, the J end by 7 bases, with 11 bases between. As DNA, the CDR3 is TGTGCCAGCAGTTACGGCAGGGACGCTGGCTACACCTTC. Translation: CASSYGRDAGYTF.

The chain uses TRBV7-9 and TRBJ1-1, with D unresolved. Germline CDR1 is SEHNR and CDR2 is FQNEAQ (reference sequence). Trimming stripped 3 bases from V and 4 bases from J, with 9 bases between. This CDR3 comprises 13 residues. This CDR3 reads CASSFGVGTEAFF. The CDR3 DNA reads TGTGCCAGCAGCTTCGGGGTGGGCACTGAAGCTTTCTTT.

V gene TRBV29-1 combines with J gene TRBJ1-6; D perhaps matches TRBD1 (5 bases). The V gene's germline CDR1 is SQVTM and CDR2 ANQGSEA. This CDR3 contains 15 residues. Trimming shortened V by 4 bases and J by 3 bases, and 13 bases separated the two germline ends. Written as DNA, the CDR3 is TGCAGCGTTGCACTTGGGGCCCTCTATAATTCACCCCTCCACTTT. This codes for CSVALGALYNSPLHF.

V and J are TRBV4-3 and TRBJ1-5, with D tentatively TRBD1 (5 bases). Between the trimmed V and J ends, which lost 0 bases and 4 bases, there was a span of 10 bases. CDR3 size: 15 residues. The V gene's germline CDR1 is LGHNA and CDR2 YSLEER. The CDR3 DNA is TGCGCCAGCAGCCAAGAAAAGGGACTAAATCAGCCCCAGCATTTT. Amino acid sequence: CASSQEKGLNQPQHF.

The genes are TRBV7-2 and TRBJ1-1; tentative D call: TRBD1 (5 bases). This CDR3 spans 14 amino acids. Germline CDR1 SGHTA, CDR2 FQGNSA. The germline V and J ends were trimmed by 5 bases and 1 base, with 11 bases remaining between them. CDR3: CASSQGRGNTEAFF. The DNA for the CDR3 is TGTGCCAGCAGCCAAGGTAGGGGGAACACTGAAGCTTTCTTT.

The chain carries TRBV29-1 and TRBJ2-3, with a possible D match to TRBD2 (6 bases). Germline CDR1 and CDR2: SQVTM and ANQGSEA. V lost 5 bases, J lost 2 bases, and 17 bases lay in between. This CDR3 is built from 15 residues. CDR3: CSVFDRGFHTDTQYF. The CDR3 DNA reads as TGCAGCGTTTTCGACCGGGGGTTCCACACAGATACGCAGTATTTT.

This chain uses TRBV10-3 with TRBJ2-7; tentative D call: TRBD2 (5 bases). This CDR3 has 15 residues. Trimming shortened V by 6 bases and J by 2 bases, and 17 bases separated the two germline ends. Looked up from germline, CDR1 is ENHRY and CDR2 is SYGVKD. The CDR3 protein is CAISLGSIGTYEQYV. The CDR3 DNA reads TGTGCCATCAGCCTAGGGAGCATCGGTACCTACGAGCAGTACGTC.

The J gene is TRBJ2-5, the V gene TRBV6-5; TRBD1 aligns across 7 bases. Per germline, CDR1 MNHEY and CDR2 SVGAGI. The CDR3 totals 14 residues. Losses at the gene ends were 3 bases for V and 2 bases for J; bases not matched to a gene: 3. This chain's CDR3 is CASSYRTGQETQYF. DNA for the CDR3: TGTGCCAGCAGTTATCGGACAGGACAAGAGACCCAGTACTTC.

The chain recombines TRBV10-1 with TRBJ2-1; a possible D gene is TRBD2 (6 bases). Germline V CDR1 and CDR2: WNHNN, SYGVQD (reference sequence). V lost 4 bases to trimming and J lost 0 bases, with 19 bases between them. There are 18 residues in the CDR3. This CDR3 reads CASSGGVNTGSSYNEQFF. In DNA form, the CDR3 reads TGCGCCAGCAGTGGGGGGGTGAATACAGGCAGCTCCTACAATGAGCAGTTCTTC.

This chain links TRBV3-1 (or the pseudogene TRBV3-2) with TRBJ2-4; TRBD1 agrees at 10 bases. This CDR3 has 18 amino acids. V was pared by 4 bases and J by 1 base, with 10 bases of the junction left unmatched. CDR1 and CDR2 (germline): LGHDT, YNNKEL (reference sequence). CDR3 sequence: CASSPGQGRGSAKNIQYF. The CDR3 DNA reads TGTGCCAGCAGCCCGGGACAGGGGAGAGGTTCTGCCAAAAACATTCAGTACTTC.

V and J are TRBV11-3 and TRBJ2-2, with D possibly being TRBD1 or TRBD2 (5 bases each). Per the germline V gene, CDR1 is SGHNT and CDR2 is YENEEA. The V gene lost 6 bases and the J gene lost 2 bases, with 16 bases spanning the gap. The CDR3 loop spans 16 amino acids. The CDR3 here is CASSPGAGSNTGELFF. The CDR3 DNA is TGTGCCAGCAGTCCTGGGGCAGGGAGTAACACCGGGGAGCTGTTTTTT.

The V and J genes are TRBV28 and TRBJ2-2; no clear D. This CDR3 comprises 12 residues. Germline CDR1 MDHEN, CDR2 SYDVKM. V was cut by 6 bases and J by 4 bases, with 6 bases left in between. The CDR3 DNA follows: TGTGCCAGCAGCCAGATCACCGGGGAGCTGTTTTTT. This encodes CASSQITGELFF. Combining the CDR3 with reference TRBV28 and TRBJ2-2 gives the whole variable domain DVKVTQSSRYLVKRTGEKVFLECVQDMDHENMFWYRQDPGLGLRLIYFSYDVKMKEKGDIPEGYSVSREKKERFSLILESASTNQTSMYLCASSQITGELFFGEGSRLTVL.

V gene TRBV6-5 combines with J gene TRBJ1-3; D not resolved. Trimming cost V 3 bases and J 3 bases, with 0 bases left between them. Germline V lookup: CDR1 MNHEY, CDR2 SVGAGI. This CDR3 is built from 11 residues. The CDR3: CASSYGNTIYF. The CDR3 bases are TGTGCCAGCAGTTATGGAAACACCATATATTTT.

This rearrangement joins TRBV2 to TRBJ2-7; D gene ambiguous. CDR3 length equals 12 residues. V was trimmed by 4 bases and J by 4 bases, leaving 8 bases between them. CDR1 and CDR2 (germline): SNHLY, FYNNEI. DNA for the CDR3: TGTGCCAGCAGTGCCCTTTTGTACGAGCAGTACGTC. Protein product: CASSALLYEQYV.

This sequence joins TRBV30 and TRBJ2-3; D remains unclear. The CDR3 has 12 amino acids. The germline V gene encodes CDR1 GTSNPN and CDR2 SVGIG (reference sequence). Trimming took 0 bases from V and 4 from J, leaving 5 bases between them. The CDR3: CAWSVSPDTQYF. CDR3 coding DNA: TGTGCCTGGAGTGTCTCACCAGATACGCAGTATTTT.